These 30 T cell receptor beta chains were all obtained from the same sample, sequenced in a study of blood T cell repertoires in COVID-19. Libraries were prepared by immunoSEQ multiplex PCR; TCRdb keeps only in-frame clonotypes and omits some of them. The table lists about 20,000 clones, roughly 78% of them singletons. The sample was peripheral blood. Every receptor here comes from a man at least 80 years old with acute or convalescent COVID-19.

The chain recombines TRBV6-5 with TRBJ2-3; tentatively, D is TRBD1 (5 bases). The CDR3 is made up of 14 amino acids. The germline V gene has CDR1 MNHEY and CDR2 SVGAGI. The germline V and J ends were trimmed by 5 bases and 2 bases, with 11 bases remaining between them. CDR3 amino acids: CASSPQGYTDTQYF. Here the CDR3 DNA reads TGTGCCAGCAGTCCTCAGGGATACACAGATACGCAGTATTTT.

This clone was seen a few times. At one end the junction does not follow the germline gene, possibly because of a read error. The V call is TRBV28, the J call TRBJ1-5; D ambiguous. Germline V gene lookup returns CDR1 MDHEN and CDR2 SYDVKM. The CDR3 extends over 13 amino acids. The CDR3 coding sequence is TGTGCCAGTAGTTCGGGAGTGGGTCAGCCCCAGCATTTT. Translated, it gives CASSSGVGQPQHF.

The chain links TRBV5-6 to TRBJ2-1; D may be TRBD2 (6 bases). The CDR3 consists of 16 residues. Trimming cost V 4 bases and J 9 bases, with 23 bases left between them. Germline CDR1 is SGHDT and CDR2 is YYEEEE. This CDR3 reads CASSHLRTTLYGEQFF. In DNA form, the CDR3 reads TGTGCCAGCAGCCACCTAAGGACTACCTTGTACGGTGAGCAGTTCTTC.

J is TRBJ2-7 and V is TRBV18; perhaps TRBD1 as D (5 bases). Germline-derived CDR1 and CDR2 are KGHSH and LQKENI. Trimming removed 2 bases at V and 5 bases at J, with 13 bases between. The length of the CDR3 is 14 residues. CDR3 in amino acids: CASSPSGLVNEQYF. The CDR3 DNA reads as TGTGCCAGCTCACCATCAGGGTTGGTTAACGAGCAGTACTTC.

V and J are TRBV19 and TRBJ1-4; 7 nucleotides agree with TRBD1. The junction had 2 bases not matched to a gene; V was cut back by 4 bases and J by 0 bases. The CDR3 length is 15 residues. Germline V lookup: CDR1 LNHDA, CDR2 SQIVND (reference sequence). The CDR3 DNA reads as TGTGCCAGTAGTAAGGGACAGCCAACTAATGAAAAACTGTTTTTT. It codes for CASSKGQPTNEKLFF.

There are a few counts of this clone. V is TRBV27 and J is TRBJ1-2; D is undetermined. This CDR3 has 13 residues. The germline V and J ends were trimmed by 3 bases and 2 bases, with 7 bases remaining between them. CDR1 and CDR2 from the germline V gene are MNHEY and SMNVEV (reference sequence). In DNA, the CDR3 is TGTGCCAGCAGTTTCTACTCCAACTATGGCTACACCTTC. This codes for CASSFYSNYGYTF.

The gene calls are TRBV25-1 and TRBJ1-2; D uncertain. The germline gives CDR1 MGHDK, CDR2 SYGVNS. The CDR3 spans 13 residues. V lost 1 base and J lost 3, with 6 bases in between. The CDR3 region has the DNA TGTGCCAGCAGTGAATTGGCCCACTATGGCTACACCTTC. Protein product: CASSELAHYGYTF.

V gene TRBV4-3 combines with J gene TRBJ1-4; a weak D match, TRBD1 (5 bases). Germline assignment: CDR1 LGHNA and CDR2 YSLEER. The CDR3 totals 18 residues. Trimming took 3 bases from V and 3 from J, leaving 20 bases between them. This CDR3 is CASSHRSPRVSANEKLFF. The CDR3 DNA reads TGCGCCAGCAGCCACCGGAGTCCCAGGGTGTCGGCTAATGAAAAACTGTTTTTT.

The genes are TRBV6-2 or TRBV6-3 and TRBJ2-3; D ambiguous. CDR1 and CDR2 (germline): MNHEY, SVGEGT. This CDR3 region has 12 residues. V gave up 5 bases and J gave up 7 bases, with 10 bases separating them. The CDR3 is CASSPTKNTQYF. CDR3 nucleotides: TGTGCCAGCAGTCCAACAAAAAATACGCAGTATTTT.

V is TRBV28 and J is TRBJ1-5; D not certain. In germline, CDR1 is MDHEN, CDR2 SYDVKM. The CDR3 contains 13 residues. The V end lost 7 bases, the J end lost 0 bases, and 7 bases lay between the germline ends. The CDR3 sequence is CASTEVSNQPQHF. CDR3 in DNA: TGTGCCAGCACGGAGGTTAGCAATCAGCCCCAGCATTTT.

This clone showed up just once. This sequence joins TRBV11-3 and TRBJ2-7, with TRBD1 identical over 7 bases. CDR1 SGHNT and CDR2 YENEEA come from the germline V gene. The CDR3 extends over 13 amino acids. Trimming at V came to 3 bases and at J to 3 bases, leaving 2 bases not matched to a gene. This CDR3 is CASSFSGGYEQYF. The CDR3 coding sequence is TGTGCCAGCAGCTTTTCAGGGGGCTACGAGCAGTACTTC. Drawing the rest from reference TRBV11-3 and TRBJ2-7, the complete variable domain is EAGVVQSPRYKIIEKKQPVAFWCNPISGHNTLYWYLQNLGQGPELLIRYENEEAVDDSQLPKDRFSAERLKGVDSTLKIQPAELGDSAVYLCASSFSGGYEQYFGPGTRLTVT.

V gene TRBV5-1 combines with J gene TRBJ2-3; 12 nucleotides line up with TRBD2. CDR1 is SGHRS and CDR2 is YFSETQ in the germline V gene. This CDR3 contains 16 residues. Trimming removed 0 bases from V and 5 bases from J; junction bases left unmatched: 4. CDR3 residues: CASSLGLAGDIDTQYF. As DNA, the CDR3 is TGCGCCAGCAGCTTGGGACTAGCGGGAGATATAGATACGCAGTATTTT. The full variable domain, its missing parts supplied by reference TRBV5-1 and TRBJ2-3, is KAGVTQTPRYLIKTRGQQVTLSCSPISGHRSVSWYQQTPGQGLQFLFEYFSETQRNKGNFPGRFSGRQFSNSRSEMNVSTLELGDSALYLCASSLGLAGDIDTQYFGPGTRLTVL.

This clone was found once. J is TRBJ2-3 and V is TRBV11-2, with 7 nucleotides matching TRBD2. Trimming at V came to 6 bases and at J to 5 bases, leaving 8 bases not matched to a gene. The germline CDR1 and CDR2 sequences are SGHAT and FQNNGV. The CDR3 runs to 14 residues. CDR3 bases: TGTGCCAGCAGACCTAGCGGAGGAGGAGATACGCAGTATTTT. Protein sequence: CASRPSGGGDTQYF. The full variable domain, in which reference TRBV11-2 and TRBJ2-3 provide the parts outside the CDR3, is EAGVAQSPRYKIIEKRQSVAFWCNPISGHATLYWYQQILGQGPKLLIQFQNNGVVDDSQLPKDRFSAERLKGVDSTLKIQPAKLEDSAVYLCASRPSGGGDTQYFGPGTRLTVL.

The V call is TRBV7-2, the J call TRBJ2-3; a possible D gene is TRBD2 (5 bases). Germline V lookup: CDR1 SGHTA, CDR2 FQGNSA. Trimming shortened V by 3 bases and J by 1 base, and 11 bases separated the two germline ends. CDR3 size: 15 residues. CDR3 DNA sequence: TGTGCCAGCAGCTTGGACGGAGGAGGCACAGATACGCAGTATTTT. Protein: CASSLDGGGTDTQYF.

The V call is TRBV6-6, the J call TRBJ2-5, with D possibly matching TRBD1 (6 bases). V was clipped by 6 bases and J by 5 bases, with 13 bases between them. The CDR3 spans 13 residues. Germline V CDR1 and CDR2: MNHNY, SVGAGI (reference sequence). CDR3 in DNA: TGTGCCAGCAGCCAGACAGGCCGGGAGACCCAGTACTTC. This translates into CASSQTGRETQYF.

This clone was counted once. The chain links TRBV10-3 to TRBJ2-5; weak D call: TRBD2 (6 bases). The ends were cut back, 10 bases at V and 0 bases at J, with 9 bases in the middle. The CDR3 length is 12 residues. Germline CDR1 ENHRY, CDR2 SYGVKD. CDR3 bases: TGTGCCAGTGGCGGGAACCAAGAGACCCAGTACTTC. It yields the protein CASGGNQETQYF.

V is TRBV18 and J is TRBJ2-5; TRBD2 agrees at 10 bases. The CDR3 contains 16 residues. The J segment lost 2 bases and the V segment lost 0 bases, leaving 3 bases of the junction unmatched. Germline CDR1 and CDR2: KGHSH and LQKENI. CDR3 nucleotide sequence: TGTGCCAGCTCACCACCGGGACTAGCGTTTCAAGAGACCCAGTACTTC. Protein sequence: CASSPPGLAFQETQYF.

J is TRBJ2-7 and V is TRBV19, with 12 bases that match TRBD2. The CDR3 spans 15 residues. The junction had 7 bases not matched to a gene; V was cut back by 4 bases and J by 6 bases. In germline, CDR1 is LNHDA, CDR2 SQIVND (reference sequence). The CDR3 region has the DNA TGTGCCAGTAGTAGAGCTAGCGGGAGGGCCGCCGAGCAGTACTTC. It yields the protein CASSRASGRAAEQYF. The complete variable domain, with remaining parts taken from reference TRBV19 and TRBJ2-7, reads DGGITQSPKYLFRKEGQNVTLSCEQNLNHDAMYWYRQDPGQGLRLIYYSQIVNDFQKGDIAEGYSVSREKKESFPLTVTSAQKNPTAFYLCASSRASGRAAEQYFGPGTRLTVT.

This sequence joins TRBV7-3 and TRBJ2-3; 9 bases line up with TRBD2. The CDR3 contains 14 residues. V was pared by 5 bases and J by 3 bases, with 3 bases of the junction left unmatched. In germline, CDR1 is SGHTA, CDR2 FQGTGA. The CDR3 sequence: CASSGSGSTDTQYF. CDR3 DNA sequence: TGTGCCAGCAGCGGTAGCGGGAGTACAGATACGCAGTATTTT.

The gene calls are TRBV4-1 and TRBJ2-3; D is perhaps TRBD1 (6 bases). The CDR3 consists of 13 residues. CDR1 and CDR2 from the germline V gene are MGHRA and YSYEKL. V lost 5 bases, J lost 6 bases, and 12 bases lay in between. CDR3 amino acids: CASSKTGFDTQYF. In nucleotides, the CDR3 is TGCGCCAGCAGCAAAACAGGGTTTGATACGCAGTATTTT.

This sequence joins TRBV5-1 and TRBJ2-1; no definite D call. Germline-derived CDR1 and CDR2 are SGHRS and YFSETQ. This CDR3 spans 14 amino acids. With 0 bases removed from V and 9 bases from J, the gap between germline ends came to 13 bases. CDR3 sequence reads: CASSLGPSTREQFF. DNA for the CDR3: TGCGCCAGCAGCTTGGGGCCGTCAACACGTGAGCAGTTCTTC.

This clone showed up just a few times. CDR3 nucleotide sequence: TGTGCCAGCAGCTTAAGACCCGGACAGGGGGCATATCAGCCCCAGCATTTT. It translates to CASSLRPGQGAYQPQHF. The chain recombines TRBV7-6 with TRBJ1-5; TRBD1 agrees at 11 bases. V trimming: 2 bases; J trimming: 5 bases; junction bases outside the gene matches: 8. The CDR3 has 17 amino acids. Looked up from germline, CDR1 is SGHVS and CDR2 is FNYEAQ.

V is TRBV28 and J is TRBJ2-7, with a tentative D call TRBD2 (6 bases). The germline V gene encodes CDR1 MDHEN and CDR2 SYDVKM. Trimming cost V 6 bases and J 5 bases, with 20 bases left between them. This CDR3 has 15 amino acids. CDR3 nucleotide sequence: TGTGCCAGCAGAGATCCGGGACTGCTAAGCCACGAGCAGTACTTC. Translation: CASRDPGLLSHEQYF.

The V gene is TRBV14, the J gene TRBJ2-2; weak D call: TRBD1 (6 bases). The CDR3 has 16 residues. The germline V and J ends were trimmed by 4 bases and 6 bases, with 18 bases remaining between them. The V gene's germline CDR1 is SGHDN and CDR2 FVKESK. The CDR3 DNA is TGTGCCAGCAGCCGCCGCAGGGGAGCAGGCCCCGGGGAGCTGTTTTTT. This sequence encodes CASSRRRGAGPGELFF.

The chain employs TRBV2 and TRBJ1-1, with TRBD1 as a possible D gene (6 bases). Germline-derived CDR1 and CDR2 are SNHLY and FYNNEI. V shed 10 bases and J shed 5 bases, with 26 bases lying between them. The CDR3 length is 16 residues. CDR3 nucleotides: TGTGCCACTGGATCAATAGGGGGGGCGGCGAGGACTGAAGCTTTCTTT. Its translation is CATGSIGGAARTEAFF.

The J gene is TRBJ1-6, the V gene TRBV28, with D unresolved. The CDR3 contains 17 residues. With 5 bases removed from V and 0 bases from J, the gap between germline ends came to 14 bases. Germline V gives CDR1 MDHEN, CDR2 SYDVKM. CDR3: CASSLDPRSSYNSPLHF. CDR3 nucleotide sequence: TGTGCCAGCAGTCTCGACCCAAGGAGCTCCTATAATTCACCCCTCCACTTT.

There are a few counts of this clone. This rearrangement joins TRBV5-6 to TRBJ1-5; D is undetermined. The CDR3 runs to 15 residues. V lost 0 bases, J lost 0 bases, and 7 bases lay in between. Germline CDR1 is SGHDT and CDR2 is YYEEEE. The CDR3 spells CASSLGRYSNQPQHF. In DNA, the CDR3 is TGTGCCAGCAGCTTGGGTAGATATAGCAATCAGCCCCAGCATTTT.

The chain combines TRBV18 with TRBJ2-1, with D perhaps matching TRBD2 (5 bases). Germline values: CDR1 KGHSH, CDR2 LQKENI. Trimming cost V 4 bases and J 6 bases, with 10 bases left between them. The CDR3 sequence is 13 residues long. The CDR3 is CASSQSGGNEQFF. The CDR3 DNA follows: TGTGCCAGCTCACAATCAGGAGGCAATGAGCAGTTCTTC.

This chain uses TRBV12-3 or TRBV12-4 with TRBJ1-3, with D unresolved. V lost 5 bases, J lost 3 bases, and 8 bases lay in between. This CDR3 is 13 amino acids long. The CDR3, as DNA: TGTGCCAGCAGTGGATACAGTGGAAACACCATATATTTT. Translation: CASSGYSGNTIYF.

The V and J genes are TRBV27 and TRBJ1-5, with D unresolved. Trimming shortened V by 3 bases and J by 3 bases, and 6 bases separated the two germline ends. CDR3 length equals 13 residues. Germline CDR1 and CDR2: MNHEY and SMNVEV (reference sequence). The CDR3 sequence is CASSFRYNQPQHF. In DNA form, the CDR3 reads TGTGCCAGCAGTTTTCGTTACAATCAGCCCCAGCATTTT.